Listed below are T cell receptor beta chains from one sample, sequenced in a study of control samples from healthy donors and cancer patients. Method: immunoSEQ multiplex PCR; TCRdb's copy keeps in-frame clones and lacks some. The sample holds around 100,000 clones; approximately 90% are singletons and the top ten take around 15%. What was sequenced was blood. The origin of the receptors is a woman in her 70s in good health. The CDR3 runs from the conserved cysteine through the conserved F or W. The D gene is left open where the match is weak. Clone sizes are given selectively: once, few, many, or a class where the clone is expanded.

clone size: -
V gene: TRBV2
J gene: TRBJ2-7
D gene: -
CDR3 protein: CASSDQFEQYF
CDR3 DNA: TGTGCCAGCAGTGATCAGTTCGAGCAGTACTTC

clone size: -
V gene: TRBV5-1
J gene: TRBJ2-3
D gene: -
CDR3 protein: CAGARDRLPDTQYF
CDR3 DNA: TGCGCCGGCGCCCGAGACAGGCTACCAGATACGCAGTATTTT

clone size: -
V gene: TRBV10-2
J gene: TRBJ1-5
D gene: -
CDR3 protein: CASSEQGSNQPQHF
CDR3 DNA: TGCGCCAGCAGTGAGCAGGGAAGCAATCAGCCCCAGCATTTT

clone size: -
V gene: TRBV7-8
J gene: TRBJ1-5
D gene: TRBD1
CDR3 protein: CASSPRRQGRNQPQHF
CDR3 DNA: TGTGCCAGCAGCCCGAGACGACAGGGAAGGAATCAGCCCCAGCATTTT

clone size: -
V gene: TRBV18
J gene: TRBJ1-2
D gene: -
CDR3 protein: CASSPREAANYGYTF
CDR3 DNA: TGTGCCAGCTCACCACGGGAAGCTGCTAACTATGGCTACACCTTC

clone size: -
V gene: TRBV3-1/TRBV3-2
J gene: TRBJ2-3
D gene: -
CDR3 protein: CASSHSGTDTQYF
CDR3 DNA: TGTGCCAGCAGCCATTCAGGCACAGATACGCAGTATTTT

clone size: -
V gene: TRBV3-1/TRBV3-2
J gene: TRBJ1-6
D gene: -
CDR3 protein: CASSHMTGAAPLHF
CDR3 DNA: TGTGCCAGCAGCCACATGACGGGAGCGGCACCCCTCCACTTT

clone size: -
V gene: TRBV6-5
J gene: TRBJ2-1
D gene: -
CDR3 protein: CASSYSTFYSYNEQFF
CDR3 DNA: TGTGCCAGCAGTTACTCGACTTTTTACTCCTACAATGAGCAGTTCTTC

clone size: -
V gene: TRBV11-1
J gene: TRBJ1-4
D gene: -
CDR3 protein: CASSKTGTLEKLFF
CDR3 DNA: TGTGCCAGCAGCAAAACCGGGACCCTCGAAAAACTGTTTTTT

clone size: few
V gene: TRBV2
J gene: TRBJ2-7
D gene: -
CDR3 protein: CASSTTVYEQYF
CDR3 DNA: TGTGCCAGCAGTACGACAGTCTACGAGCAGTACTTC

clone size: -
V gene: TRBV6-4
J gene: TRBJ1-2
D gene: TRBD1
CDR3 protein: CASSAGTGGRGYTF
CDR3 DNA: TGTGCCAGCAGCGCCGGGACAGGGGGCCGGGGCTACACCTTC

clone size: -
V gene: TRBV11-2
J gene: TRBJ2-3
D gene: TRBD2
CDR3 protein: CASSLALAADTQYF
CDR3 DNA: TGTGCCAGCAGCTTAGCACTAGCGGCAGATACGCAGTATTTT

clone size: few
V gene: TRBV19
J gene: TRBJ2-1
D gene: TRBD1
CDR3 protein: CASSIKGQGAVGTSNEQFF
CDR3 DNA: TGTGCCAGTAGTATAAAAGGACAGGGGGCAGTTGGGACTAGTAATGAGCAGTTCTTC

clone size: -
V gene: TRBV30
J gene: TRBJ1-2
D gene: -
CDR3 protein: CAWSDGGNYGYTF
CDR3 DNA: TGTGCCTGGAGTGATGGAGGAAACTATGGCTACACCTTC

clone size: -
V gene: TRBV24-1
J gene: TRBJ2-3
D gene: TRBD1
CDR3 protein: CATSEGTVSSSGDTQYF
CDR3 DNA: TGTGCCACCAGTGAGGGGACAGTAAGTAGTTCTGGTGATACGCAGTATTTT

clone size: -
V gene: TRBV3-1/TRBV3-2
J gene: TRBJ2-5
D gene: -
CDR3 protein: CASSQDSARGQTQYF
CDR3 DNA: TGTGCCAGCAGCCAAGATTCGGCCAGGGGTCAGACCCAGTACTTC

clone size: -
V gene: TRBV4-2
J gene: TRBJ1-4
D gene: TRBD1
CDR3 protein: CASSHPGQGSEKLFF
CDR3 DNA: TGTGCCAGCAGCCACCCGGGACAGGGTTCAGAAAAACTGTTTTTT

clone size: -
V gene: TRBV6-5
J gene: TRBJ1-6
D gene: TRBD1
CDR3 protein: CASSYSGTGPTIDVHF
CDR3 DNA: TGTGCCAGCAGTTACTCAGGGACAGGGCCGACGATAGACGTCCACTTT

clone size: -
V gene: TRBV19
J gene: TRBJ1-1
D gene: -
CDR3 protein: CASSITANTEAFF
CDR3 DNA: TGTGCCAGTAGTATAACAGCCAACACTGAAGCTTTCTTT

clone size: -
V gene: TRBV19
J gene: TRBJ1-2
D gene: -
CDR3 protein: CASSIEMKGVGGYTF
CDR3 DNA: TGTGCCAGTAGTATTGAGATGAAGGGTGTGGGGGGCTACACCTTC

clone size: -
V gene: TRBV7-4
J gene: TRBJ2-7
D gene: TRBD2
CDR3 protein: CASSRGLAVTYEQYF
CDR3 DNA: TGTGCCAGCAGCAGGGGACTAGCGGTAACCTACGAGCAGTACTTC

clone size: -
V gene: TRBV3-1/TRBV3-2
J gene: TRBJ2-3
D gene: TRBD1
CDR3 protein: CASSKNTGETQYF
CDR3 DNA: TGTGCCAGCAGCAAAAACACAGGGGAGACGCAGTATTTT

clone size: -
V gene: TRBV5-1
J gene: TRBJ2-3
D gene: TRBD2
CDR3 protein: CASSRTSGGDTQYF
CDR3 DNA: TGCGCCAGCAGCCGGACTAGCGGGGGTGATACGCAGTATTTT

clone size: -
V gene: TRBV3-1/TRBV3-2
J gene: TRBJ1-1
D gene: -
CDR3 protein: CASSQGSLNTEAFF
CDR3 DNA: TGTGCCAGCTCACAGGGATCACTGAACACTGAAGCTTTCTTT

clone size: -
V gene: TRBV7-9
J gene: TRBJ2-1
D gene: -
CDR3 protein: CASSLIVGGNEQFF
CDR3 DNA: TGTGCCAGCAGCTTAATAGTGGGGGGCAATGAGCAGTTCTTC

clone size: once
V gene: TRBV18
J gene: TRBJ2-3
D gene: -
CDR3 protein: CASSVDLPPDTQYF
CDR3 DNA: TGTGCCAGCTCTGTTGACTTGCCCCCAGATACGCAGTATTTT

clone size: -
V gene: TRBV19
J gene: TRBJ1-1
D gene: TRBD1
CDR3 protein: CASSTRTGGFMNTEAFF
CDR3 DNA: TGTGCCAGTAGTACCCGGACAGGGGGCTTTATGAACACTGAAGCTTTCTTT

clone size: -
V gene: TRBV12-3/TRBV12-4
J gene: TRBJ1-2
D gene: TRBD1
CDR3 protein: CASSDRDGGYTF
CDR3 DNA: TGTGCCAGCAGTGACAGGGATGGAGGCTACACCTTC

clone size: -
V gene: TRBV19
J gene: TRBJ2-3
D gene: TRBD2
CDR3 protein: CASSTGTSGSETQYF
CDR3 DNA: TGTGCCAGTAGTACAGGGACTAGCGGGAGCGAAACGCAGTATTTT

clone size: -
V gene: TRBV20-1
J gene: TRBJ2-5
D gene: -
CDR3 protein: CSARVAETQYF
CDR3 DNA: TGCAGTGCCCGGGTGGCAGAGACCCAGTACTTC

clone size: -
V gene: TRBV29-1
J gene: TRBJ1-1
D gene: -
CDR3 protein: CSVEDRRNEAFF
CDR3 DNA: TGCAGCGTTGAAGATAGACGGAATGAAGCTTTCTTT

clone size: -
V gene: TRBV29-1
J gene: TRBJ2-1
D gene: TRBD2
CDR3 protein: CSVPGEREGLTYNEQFF
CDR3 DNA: TGCAGCGTTCCCGGGGAGCGGGAGGGCCTCACCTACAATGAGCAGTTCTTC

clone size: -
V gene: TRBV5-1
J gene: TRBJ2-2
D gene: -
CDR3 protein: CASSLDPNTGELFF
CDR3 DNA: TGCGCCAGCAGCTTGGATCCGAACACCGGGGAGCTGTTTTTT

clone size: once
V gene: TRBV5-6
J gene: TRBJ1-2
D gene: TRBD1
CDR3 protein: CASSWTGRGYTF
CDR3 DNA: TGTGCCAGCAGCTGGACAGGGAGAGGCTACACCTTC

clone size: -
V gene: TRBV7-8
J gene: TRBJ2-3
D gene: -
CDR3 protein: CASSSAPGLLTDTQYF
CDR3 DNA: TGTGCCAGCAGCTCAGCACCGGGACTCCTCACAGATACGCAGTATTTT

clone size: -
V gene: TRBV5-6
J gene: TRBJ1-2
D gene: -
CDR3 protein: CASHPRGFSLEYGYTF
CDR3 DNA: TGTGCCAGCCACCCAAGGGGGTTTTCATTGGAGTACGGCTACACCTTC

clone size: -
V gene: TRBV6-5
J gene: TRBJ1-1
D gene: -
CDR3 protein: CASRKTANTEAFF
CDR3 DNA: TGTGCCAGCAGGAAGACAGCGAACACTGAAGCTTTCTTT

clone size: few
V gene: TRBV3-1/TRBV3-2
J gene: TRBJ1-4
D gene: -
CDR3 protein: CASSRNEKLFF
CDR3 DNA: TGTGCCAGCAGCCGCAATGAAAAACTGTTTTTT

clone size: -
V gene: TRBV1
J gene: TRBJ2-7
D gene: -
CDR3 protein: CTSSQDLVPSYEQYF
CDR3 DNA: TGCACCAGCAGCCAAGATTTGGTCCCCTCCTACGAGCAGTACTTC

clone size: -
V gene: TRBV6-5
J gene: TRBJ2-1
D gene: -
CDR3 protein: CASRPGEFTYNEQFF
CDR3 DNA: TGTGCCAGCAGACCAGGGGAATTCACCTACAATGAGCAGTTCTTC

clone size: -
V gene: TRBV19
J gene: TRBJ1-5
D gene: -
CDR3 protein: CASSPLQGSGHQPQHF
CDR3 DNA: TGTGCCAGTAGTCCTCTACAGGGATCGGGACATCAGCCCCAGCATTTT

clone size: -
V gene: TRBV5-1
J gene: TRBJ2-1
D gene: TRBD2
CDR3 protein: CASSPGGATTSGRTYEQFF
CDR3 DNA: TGCGCCAGCAGCCCCGGGGGGGCCACTACTAGCGGGAGAACCTATGAGCAGTTCTTC

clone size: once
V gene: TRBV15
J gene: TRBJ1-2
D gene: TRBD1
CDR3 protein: CATSSATGGAGGYTF
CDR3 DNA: TGTGCCACCAGCAGTGCCACAGGGGGCGCGGGAGGCTACACCTTC

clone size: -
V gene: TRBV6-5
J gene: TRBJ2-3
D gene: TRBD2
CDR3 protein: CASSWASGSTDTQYF
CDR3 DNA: TGTGCCAGCAGTTGGGCTAGCGGGAGTACAGATACGCAGTATTTT

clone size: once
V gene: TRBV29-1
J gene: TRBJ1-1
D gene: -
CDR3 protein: CSVDPTMGSVNTEAFF
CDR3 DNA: TGCAGCGTTGATCCTACCATGGGCTCGGTGAACACTGAAGCTTTCTTT

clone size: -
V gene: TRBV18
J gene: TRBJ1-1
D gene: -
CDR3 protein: CASSSSGQNTEAFF
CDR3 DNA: TGTGCCAGCTCATCTTCGGGACAGAACACTGAAGCTTTCTTT

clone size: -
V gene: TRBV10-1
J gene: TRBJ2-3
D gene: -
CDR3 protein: CASSAQQNTQYF
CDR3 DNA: TGCGCCAGCAGCGCTCAACAAAATACGCAGTATTTT

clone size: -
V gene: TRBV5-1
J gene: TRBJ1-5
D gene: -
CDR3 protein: CASSLGGGGQPQHF
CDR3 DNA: TGCGCCAGCAGCTTGGGGGGAGGGGGTCAGCCCCAGCATTTT

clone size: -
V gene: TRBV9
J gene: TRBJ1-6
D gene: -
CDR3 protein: CASSAGAMGSPLHF
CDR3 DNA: TGTGCCAGCAGCGCTGGGGCGATGGGTTCACCCCTCCACTTT

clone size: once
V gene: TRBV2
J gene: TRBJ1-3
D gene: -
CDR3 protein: CASRDNSGNTIYF
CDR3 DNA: TGTGCCAGCAGGGACAACTCTGGAAACACCATATATTTT

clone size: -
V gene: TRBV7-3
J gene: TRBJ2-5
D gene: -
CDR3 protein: CASSLKPPSYQETQYF
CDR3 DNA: TGTGCCAGCAGCTTAAAGCCACCGTCGTACCAAGAGACCCAGTACTTC